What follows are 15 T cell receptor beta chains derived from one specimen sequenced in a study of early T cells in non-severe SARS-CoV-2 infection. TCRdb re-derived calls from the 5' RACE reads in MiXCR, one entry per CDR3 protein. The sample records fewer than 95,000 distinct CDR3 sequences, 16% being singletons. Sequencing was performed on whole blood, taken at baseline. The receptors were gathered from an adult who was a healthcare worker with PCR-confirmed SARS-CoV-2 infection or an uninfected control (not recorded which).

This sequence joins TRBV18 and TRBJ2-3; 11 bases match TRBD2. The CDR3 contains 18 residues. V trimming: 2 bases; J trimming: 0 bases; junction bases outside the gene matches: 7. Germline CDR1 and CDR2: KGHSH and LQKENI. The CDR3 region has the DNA TGTGCCAGCTCACCAACTAGCGGGAGTCGTTCTAGCACAGATACGCAGTATTTT. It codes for CASSPTSGSRSSTDTQYF.

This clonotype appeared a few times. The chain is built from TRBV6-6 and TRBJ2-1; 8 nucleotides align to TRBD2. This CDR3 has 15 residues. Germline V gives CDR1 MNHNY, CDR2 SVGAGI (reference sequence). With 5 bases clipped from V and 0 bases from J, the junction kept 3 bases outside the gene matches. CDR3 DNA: TGTGCCAGCAGTCCCGGGACTAGCTCCTACAATGAGCAGTTCTTC. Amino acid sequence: CASSPGTSSYNEQFF.

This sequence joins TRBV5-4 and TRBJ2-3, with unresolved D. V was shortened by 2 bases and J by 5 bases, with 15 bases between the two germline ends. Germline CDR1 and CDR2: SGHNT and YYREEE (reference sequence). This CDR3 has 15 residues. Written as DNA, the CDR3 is TGTGCCAGCAGCTTTGGGTCAGCTCCCAAAGATACGCAGTATTTT. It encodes CASSFGSAPKDTQYF.

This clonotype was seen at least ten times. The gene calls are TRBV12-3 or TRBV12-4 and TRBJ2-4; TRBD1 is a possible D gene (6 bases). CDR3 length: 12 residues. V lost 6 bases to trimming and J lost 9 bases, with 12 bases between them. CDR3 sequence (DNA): TGTGCCAGCAGGGACAGTCGGAGCATTCAGTACTTC. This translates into CASRDSRSIQYF.

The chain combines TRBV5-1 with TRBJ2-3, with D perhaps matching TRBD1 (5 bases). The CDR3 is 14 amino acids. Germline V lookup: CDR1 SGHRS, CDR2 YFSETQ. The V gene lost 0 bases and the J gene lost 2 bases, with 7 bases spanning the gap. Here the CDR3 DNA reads TGCGCCAGCAGCTTGGAAGGGGCCACAGATACGCAGTATTTT. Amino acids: CASSLEGATDTQYF.

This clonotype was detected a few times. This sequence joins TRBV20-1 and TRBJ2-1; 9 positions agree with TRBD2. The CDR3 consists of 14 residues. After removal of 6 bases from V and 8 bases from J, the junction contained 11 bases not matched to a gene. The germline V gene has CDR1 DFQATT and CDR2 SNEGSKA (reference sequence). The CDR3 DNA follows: TGCAGTGCGGTCCTAGCGGGGCCCGAGCATGAGCAGTTCTTC. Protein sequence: CSAVLAGPEHEQFF.

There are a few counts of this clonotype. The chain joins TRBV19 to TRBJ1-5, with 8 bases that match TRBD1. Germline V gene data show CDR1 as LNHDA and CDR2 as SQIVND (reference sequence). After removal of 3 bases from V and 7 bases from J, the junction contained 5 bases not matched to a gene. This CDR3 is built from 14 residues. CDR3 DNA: TGTGCCAGTAGTATGGTGACAGGGGTCCAGCCCCAGCATTTT. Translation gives CASSMVTGVQPQHF.

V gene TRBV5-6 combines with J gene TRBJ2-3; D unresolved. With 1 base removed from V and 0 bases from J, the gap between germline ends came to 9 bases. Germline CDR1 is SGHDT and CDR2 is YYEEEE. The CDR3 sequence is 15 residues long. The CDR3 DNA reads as TGTGCCAGCAGCTTGAGGCCCCCTAGCACAGATACGCAGTATTTT. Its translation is CASSLRPPSTDTQYF.

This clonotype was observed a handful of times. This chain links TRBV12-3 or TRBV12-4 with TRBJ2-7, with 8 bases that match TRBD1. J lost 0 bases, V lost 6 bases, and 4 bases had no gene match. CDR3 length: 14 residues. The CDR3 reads CASSRGPSSYEQYF. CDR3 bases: TGTGCCAGCAGCAGGGGGCCAAGCTCCTACGAGCAGTACTTC.

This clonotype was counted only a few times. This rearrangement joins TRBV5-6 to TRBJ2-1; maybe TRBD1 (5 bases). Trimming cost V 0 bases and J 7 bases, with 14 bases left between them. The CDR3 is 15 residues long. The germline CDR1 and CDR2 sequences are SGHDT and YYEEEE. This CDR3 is CASSLALWGRNEQFF. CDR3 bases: TGTGCCAGCAGCTTGGCCCTTTGGGGCAGGAATGAGCAGTTCTTC.

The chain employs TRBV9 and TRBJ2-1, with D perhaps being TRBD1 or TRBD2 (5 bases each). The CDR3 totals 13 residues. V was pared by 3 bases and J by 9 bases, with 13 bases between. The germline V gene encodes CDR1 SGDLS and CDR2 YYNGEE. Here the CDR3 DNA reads TGTGCCAGCAGCGGTAATTCGGGGACTGAGCAGTTCTTC. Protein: CASSGNSGTEQFF.

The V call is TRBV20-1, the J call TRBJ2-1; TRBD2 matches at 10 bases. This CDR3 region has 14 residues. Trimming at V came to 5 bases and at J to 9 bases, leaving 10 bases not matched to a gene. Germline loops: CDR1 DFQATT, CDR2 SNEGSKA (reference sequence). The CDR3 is CSALLAGVRREQFF. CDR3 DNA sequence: TGCAGTGCTCTCCTAGCGGGAGTCCGCCGTGAGCAGTTCTTC.

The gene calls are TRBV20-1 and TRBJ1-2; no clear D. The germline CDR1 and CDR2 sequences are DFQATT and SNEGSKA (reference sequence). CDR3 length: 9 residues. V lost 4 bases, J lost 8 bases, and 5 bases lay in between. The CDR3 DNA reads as TGCAGTGCTAATTCCGGCTACACCTTC. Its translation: CSANSGYTF.

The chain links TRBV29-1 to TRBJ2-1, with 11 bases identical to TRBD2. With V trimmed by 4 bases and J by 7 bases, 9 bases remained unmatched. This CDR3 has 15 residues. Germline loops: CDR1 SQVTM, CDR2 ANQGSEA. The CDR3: CSVVSSGRTRNEQFF. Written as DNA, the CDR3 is TGCAGCGTTGTGTCTAGCGGGAGGACAAGGAATGAGCAGTTCTTC.

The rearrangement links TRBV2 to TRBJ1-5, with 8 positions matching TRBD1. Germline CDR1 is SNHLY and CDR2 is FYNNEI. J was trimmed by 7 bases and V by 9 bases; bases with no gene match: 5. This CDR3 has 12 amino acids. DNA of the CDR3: TGTGCCAGTGCAGGGGGCCGGCAGCCCCAGCATTTT. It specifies CASAGGRQPQHF.